The 11 T cell receptor beta chains presented below share a single source sample, sequenced in a study of blood T cell repertoires in COVID-19. Assay: immunoSEQ multiplex PCR; the TCRdb copy retains only in-frame clones and omits some. This sample has approximately 200,000 clones, with approximately 84% found just once. Sequencing used peripheral blood. The origin of the receptors is a woman in her thirties who had recovered from COVID-19.

J is TRBJ1-2 and V is TRBV2; no clear D. CDR1 and CDR2 from the germline V gene are SNHLY and FYNNEI. With 3 bases removed from V and 8 bases from J, the gap between germline ends came to 22 bases. This CDR3 has 16 residues. The CDR3 DNA sequence: TGTGCCAGCAGTGATCGGGATTATACGGGTAATGACGGCTACACCTTC. It encodes CASSDRDYTGNDGYTF.

The chain has TRBV6-5 and TRBJ1-4, with D possibly matching TRBD1 (5 bases). Per the germline V gene, CDR1 is MNHEY and CDR2 is SVGAGI. This CDR3 has 16 residues. V lost 2 bases to trimming and J lost 0 bases, with 10 bases between them. This chain's CDR3 is CASSYLGQPTNEKLFF. CDR3 nucleotide sequence: TGTGCCAGCAGTTACCTGGGGCAGCCAACTAATGAAAAACTGTTTTTT.

The genes are TRBV27 and TRBJ1-6, with TRBD1 identical over 7 bases. Per germline, CDR1 MNHEY and CDR2 SMNVEV (reference sequence). This CDR3 spans 17 amino acids. V dropped 5 bases and J dropped 5; count of bases not matched to a gene: 12. The CDR3 spells CASSPRGGTGDNSPLHF. The CDR3 bases are TGTGCCAGCAGTCCCCGGGGCGGAACAGGGGATAATTCACCCCTCCACTTT.

V usage is TRBV30 and J usage is TRBJ2-1; TRBD2 agrees at 10 bases. The CDR3 is 15 residues long. From germline, CDR1 is GTSNPN and CDR2 SVGIG (reference sequence). J gave up 10 bases and V 0 bases, and 9 bases lay outside the gene matches. CDR3 nucleotide sequence: TGTGCCTGGAGTGTAACGCTAGCGGGAGATGGGGAGCAGTTCTTC. Translation gives CAWSVTLAGDGEQFF.

The rearrangement links TRBV5-6 to TRBJ2-7, with a weak D call TRBD2 (5 bases). Germline lookup yields CDR1 SGHDT and CDR2 YYEEEE. V lost 2 bases and J 2 bases, leaving 17 bases between the germline ends. The CDR3 covers 16 residues. The CDR3 here is CASSFSSSLRAYEQYF. The CDR3 DNA follows: TGTGCCAGCAGCTTTTCTAGCTCCCTAAGGGCCTACGAGCAGTACTTC.

This chain links TRBV4-1 with TRBJ2-5; weak D call: TRBD1 (6 bases). Trimming cost V 1 base and J 2 bases, with 20 bases left between them. Germline V gives CDR1 MGHRA, CDR2 YSYEKL. The CDR3 runs 18 residues. CDR3 coding DNA: TGCGCCAGCAGCCAAGTTTTGCAGGGGCGCATGGGTCAAGAGACCCAGTACTTC. This sequence encodes CASSQVLQGRMGQETQYF.

V gene TRBV3-1 (or the pseudogene TRBV3-2) combines with J gene TRBJ2-7; no definite D call. Germline-derived CDR1 and CDR2 are LGHDT and YNNKEL (reference sequence). V lost 1 base and J lost 0, with 7 bases in between. This CDR3 spans 14 amino acids. CDR3 DNA: TGTGCCAGCAGCCAAGGACACATCTCCTACGAGCAGTACTTC. It is translated as CASSQGHISYEQYF.

The chain links TRBV6-6 to TRBJ2-1; 9 bases are a match to TRBD2. The CDR3 has 14 residues. Trimming at V came to 7 bases and at J to 5 bases, leaving 6 bases not matched to a gene. Germline CDR1 and CDR2: MNHNY and SVGAGI (reference sequence). The CDR3: CASKGTSINNEQFF. CDR3 nucleotide sequence: TGTGCCAGCAAGGGGACTAGCATCAACAATGAGCAGTTCTTC.

The rearrangement uses TRBV11-2 and TRBJ2-7; 9 bases line up with TRBD2. Per the germline V gene, CDR1 is SGHAT and CDR2 is FQNNGV. The CDR3 is 16 amino acids. Losses at the gene ends were 5 bases for V and 5 bases for J; bases not matched to a gene: 13. CDR3 protein: CASSQTSGMVRDEQYF. In DNA, the CDR3 is TGTGCCAGCAGCCAGACTAGCGGAATGGTAAGAGACGAGCAGTACTTC.

This clone is a singleton in its sample. The chain has TRBV18 and TRBJ1-5; 9 nucleotides agree with TRBD1. Germline V gene lookup returns CDR1 KGHSH and CDR2 LQKENI. The V gene end was trimmed by 3 bases and the J gene end by 4 bases; junction bases not matched to a gene: 7. This CDR3 has 16 amino acids. CDR3 amino acids: CASSPLGQGTNQPQHF. The CDR3 bases are TGTGCCAGCTCACCGTTGGGACAGGGAACGAATCAGCCCCAGCATTTT.

The V and J genes are TRBV13 and TRBJ1-2; TRBD1 is a possible D gene (6 bases). Germline V CDR1 and CDR2: PRHDT, FYEKMQ (reference sequence). V lost 5 bases and J lost 1, with 23 bases in between. CDR3 length equals 18 residues. CDR3 sequence: CASSRIWGGEGINYGYTF. The CDR3 DNA reads TGTGCCAGCAGCCGGATTTGGGGGGGCGAAGGGATTAACTATGGCTACACCTTC.